The rows below give T cell receptor beta chains drawn from one sample of a study of long-term antiretroviral therapy in people with HIV. Sequenced by immunoSEQ multiplex PCR; TCRdb stores in-frame clones only, minus some. The data show under 30,000 clones, about 88% seen once. The material sequenced was unsorted PBMCs, taken around 5 years before starting antiretroviral therapy. Receptors were obtained from a man aged 50 to 60 with HIV. The CDR3 runs from the conserved cysteine through the conserved F or W. The order of the fields is CDR3 protein, CDR3 DNA, clone size, J gene, V gene, D gene. The D gene is left open where the match is weak. Clone size, where shown, is once, few, many, or a class for clones that have expanded.

CDR3 protein: CASSPRLAGVRKTQYF; CDR3 DNA: TGTGCCAGCAGCCCCCGACTAGCGGGAGTTAGAAAGACCCAGTACTTC; clone size: .; J gene: TRBJ2-5; V gene: TRBV7-2; D gene: TRBD2
CDR3 protein: CASRPGTAYYGYTF; CDR3 DNA: TGCGCCAGCAGGCCTGGGACAGCTTACTATGGCTACACCTTC; clone size: once; J gene: TRBJ1-2; V gene: TRBV4-3; D gene: TRBD1
CDR3 protein: CASSLEFVGRGWSYNEQFF; CDR3 DNA: TGCGCCAGCAGCTTGGAGTTCGTTGGTCGGGGTTGGTCCTACAATGAGCAGTTCTTC; clone size: .; J gene: TRBJ2-1; V gene: TRBV5-1; D gene: .
CDR3 protein: CASSEVSFHEKLFF; CDR3 DNA: TGTGCCAGCAGTGAAGTTAGTTTCCACGAAAAACTGTTTTTT; clone size: .; J gene: TRBJ1-4; V gene: TRBV2; D gene: .
CDR3 protein: CASSYVAGTSGGEEQYF; CDR3 DNA: TGTGCCAGCAGTTACGTCGCCGGGACTAGCGGGGGAGAAGAGCAGTACTTC; clone size: .; J gene: TRBJ2-7; V gene: TRBV2; D gene: TRBD2
CDR3 protein: CAISASVFGSPLHF; CDR3 DNA: TGTGCCATCAGTGCAAGCGTATTTGGTTCACCCCTCCACTTT; clone size: .; J gene: TRBJ1-6; V gene: TRBV10-3; D gene: .
CDR3 protein: CASSLGAFSGGSYEQYF; CDR3 DNA: TGTGCCAGCAGCTTGGGTGCGTTTTCCGGGGGGTCATACGAGCAGTACTTC; clone size: .; J gene: TRBJ2-7; V gene: TRBV5-6; D gene: TRBD2
CDR3 protein: CSARQDNEQFF; CDR3 DNA: TGCAGTGCTAGACAGGACAATGAGCAGTTCTTC; clone size: .; J gene: TRBJ2-1; V gene: TRBV20-1; D gene: .
CDR3 protein: CAIRIPPGVPSGNTIYF; CDR3 DNA: TGTGCCATCAGGATTCCCCCAGGGGTCCCCTCTGGAAACACCATATATTTT; clone size: .; J gene: TRBJ1-3; V gene: TRBV10-3; D gene: .
CDR3 protein: CASSQLGLAGDGREQFF; CDR3 DNA: TGTGCCAGCAGCCAGCTTGGACTAGCGGGAGACGGGCGGGAGCAGTTCTTC; clone size: .; J gene: TRBJ2-1; V gene: TRBV4-2; D gene: TRBD2
CDR3 protein: CASGYGTGGTEAFF; CDR3 DNA: TGTGCCAGCGGCTACGGGACAGGGGGTACTGAAGCTTTCTTT; clone size: .; J gene: TRBJ1-1; V gene: TRBV7-3; D gene: TRBD1
CDR3 protein: CASTSSVPYEQYF; CDR3 DNA: TGTGCCAGCACCTCCTCAGTGCCCTACGAGCAGTACTTC; clone size: .; J gene: TRBJ2-7; V gene: TRBV6-5; D gene: .
CDR3 protein: CASSQALAGLSKNIQYF; CDR3 DNA: TGCGCCAGCAGCCAAGCCTTAGCTGGACTGTCCAAAAACATTCAGTACTTC; clone size: .; J gene: TRBJ2-4; V gene: TRBV4-3; D gene: .
CDR3 protein: CASSLAPVTSGSNEQYF; CDR3 DNA: TGTGCCAGCAGCTTAGCGCCCGTGACTAGCGGGAGCAACGAGCAGTACTTC; clone size: few; J gene: TRBJ2-7; V gene: TRBV7-2; D gene: TRBD2
CDR3 protein: CASSLAGPNTGELFF; CDR3 DNA: TGCGCCAGCAGCTTGGCCGGCCCCAACACCGGGGAGCTGTTTTTT; clone size: .; J gene: TRBJ2-2; V gene: TRBV5-1; D gene: .
CDR3 protein: CASSVGTSGGVADTQYF; CDR3 DNA: TGTGCCAGCAGCGTAGGGACTAGCGGGGGGGTGGCAGATACGCAGTATTTT; clone size: few; J gene: TRBJ2-3; V gene: TRBV9; D gene: TRBD2
CDR3 protein: CASRILCLGDTGELFF; CDR3 DNA: TGTGCCAGCCGGATCCTCTGCCTAGGGGACACCGGGGAGCTGTTTTTT; clone size: .; J gene: TRBJ2-2; V gene: TRBV25-1; D gene: .
CDR3 protein: CASSLGLAGINEQFF; CDR3 DNA: TGTGCCAGCAGCTTGGGACTAGCGGGAATCAATGAGCAGTTCTTC; clone size: .; J gene: TRBJ2-1; V gene: TRBV7-3; D gene: TRBD2
CDR3 protein: CASSLLPSSNEQFF; CDR3 DNA: TGTGCCAGCAGCTTACTACCTAGCTCGAATGAGCAGTTCTTC; clone size: .; J gene: TRBJ2-1; V gene: TRBV7-2; D gene: .
CDR3 protein: CASSVQGVGSPLHF; CDR3 DNA: TGTGCCAGCAGTGTTCAGGGAGTTGGATCACCCCTCCACTTT; clone size: few; J gene: TRBJ1-6; V gene: TRBV25-1; D gene: .
CDR3 protein: CASSLDISYNEQFF; CDR3 DNA: TGTGCCAGCAGCTTAGACATCTCCTACAATGAGCAGTTCTTC; clone size: .; J gene: TRBJ2-1; V gene: TRBV7-9; D gene: .
CDR3 protein: CASGPPGSYNEQFF; CDR3 DNA: TGTGCCAGCGGGCCCCCGGGGTCCTACAATGAGCAGTTCTTC; clone size: .; J gene: TRBJ2-1; V gene: TRBV7-2; D gene: .
CDR3 protein: CASSENPGGLSGYTF; CDR3 DNA: TGCGCCAGCAGTGAAAACCCAGGGGGCTTAAGTGGCTACACCTTC; clone size: few; J gene: TRBJ1-2; V gene: TRBV10-1; D gene: TRBD1
CDR3 protein: CASSLGAGEGYTF; CDR3 DNA: TGTGCCAGCAGCTTAGGCGCAGGGGAAGGCTACACCTTC; clone size: .; J gene: TRBJ1-2; V gene: TRBV7-9; D gene: .
CDR3 protein: CASSFSSHYGYTF; CDR3 DNA: TGTGCCAGCAGTTTCTCCAGCCACTATGGCTACACCTTC; clone size: .; J gene: TRBJ1-2; V gene: TRBV28; D gene: .
CDR3 protein: CASSTGRVHTQYF; CDR3 DNA: TGTGCCAGCTCTACCGGTAGGGTACATACGCAGTATTTT; clone size: .; J gene: TRBJ2-3; V gene: TRBV6-6; D gene: .
CDR3 protein: CASPNARELVNTQYF; CDR3 DNA: TGTGCCAGCCCCAATGCGCGGGAGCTTGTGAATACGCAGTATTTT; clone size: .; J gene: TRBJ2-3; V gene: TRBV28; D gene: TRBD2
CDR3 protein: CASSTTGILTGELFF; CDR3 DNA: TGCGCCAGCAGCACAACCGGGATTCTCACCGGGGAGCTGTTTTTT; clone size: .; J gene: TRBJ2-2; V gene: TRBV5-1; D gene: .
CDR3 protein: CASSIRRGNQPQHF; CDR3 DNA: TGTGCCAGCAGCATACGTAGGGGCAATCAGCCCCAGCATTTT; clone size: .; J gene: TRBJ1-5; V gene: TRBV28; D gene: .
CDR3 protein: CASIRAGGVRDEQYF; CDR3 DNA: TGTGCCAGCATCCGAGCGGGAGGGGTTCGAGACGAGCAGTACTTC; clone size: .; J gene: TRBJ2-7; V gene: TRBV2; D gene: TRBD2
CDR3 protein: CASRAGRLNTEAFF; CDR3 DNA: TGTGCCAGCAGAGCGGGACGGCTGAACACTGAAGCTTTCTTT; clone size: .; J gene: TRBJ1-1; V gene: TRBV2; D gene: .
CDR3 protein: CASSLDPQGTQYF; CDR3 DNA: TGTGCCAGCAGCTTAGACCCCCAGGGGACCCAGTACTTC; clone size: few; J gene: TRBJ2-5; V gene: TRBV7-7; D gene: .
CDR3 protein: CASSYSGFDQPQHF; CDR3 DNA: TGTGCCAGCAGTTACTCGGGTTTTGATCAGCCCCAGCATTTT; clone size: once; J gene: TRBJ1-5; V gene: TRBV6-5; D gene: .
CDR3 protein: CASSPLLGQGSPLHF; CDR3 DNA: TGTGCCAGCAGTCCCCTCTTGGGACAAGGATCACCCCTCCACTTT; clone size: .; J gene: TRBJ1-6; V gene: TRBV28; D gene: .
CDR3 protein: CASSFQGLSGANVLTF; CDR3 DNA: TGTGCCAGCAGCTTCCAGGGACTCTCTGGGGCCAACGTCCTGACTTTC; clone size: .; J gene: TRBJ2-6; V gene: TRBV7-6; D gene: .
CDR3 protein: CASSLGRDSYEQYF; CDR3 DNA: TGTGCCAGCTCCCTAGGTCGGGATTCCTACGAGCAGTACTTC; clone size: .; J gene: TRBJ2-7; V gene: TRBV9; D gene: .
CDR3 protein: CAWSVNSLNTEAFF; CDR3 DNA: TGTGCCTGGAGTGTAAACAGCCTGAACACTGAAGCTTTCTTT; clone size: .; J gene: TRBJ1-1; V gene: TRBV30; D gene: .
CDR3 protein: CASSLSPTTWSGRLSLRYF; CDR3 DNA: TGTGCCAGCAGTTTATCGCCCACGACGTGGAGCGGGAGGCTATCCCTCCGGTATTTT; clone size: .; J gene: TRBJ2-3; V gene: TRBV27; D gene: TRBD2
CDR3 protein: CASSLVGGTGYYEQYF; CDR3 DNA: TGTGCCAGCAGCTTAGTCGGTGGGACAGGGTACTACGAGCAGTACTTC; clone size: .; J gene: TRBJ2-7; V gene: TRBV11-2; D gene: TRBD1
CDR3 protein: CASSYGPDTQYF; CDR3 DNA: TGTGCCAGCAGTTATGGGCCCGATACGCAGTATTTT; clone size: .; J gene: TRBJ2-3; V gene: TRBV6-6; D gene: .
CDR3 protein: CASSVAANYNEQFF; CDR3 DNA: TGTGCCAGCAGCGTAGCGGCCAATTACAATGAGCAGTTCTTC; clone size: .; J gene: TRBJ2-1; V gene: TRBV9; D gene: .
CDR3 protein: CAWSVFVSKNIQYF; CDR3 DNA: TGTGCCTGGAGTGTTTTTGTCTCCAAAAACATTCAGTACTTC; clone size: .; J gene: TRBJ2-4; V gene: TRBV30; D gene: .
CDR3 protein: CASSEAGSTDTQYF; CDR3 DNA: TGTGCCAGCAGTGAAGCGGGCAGCACAGATACGCAGTATTTT; clone size: few; J gene: TRBJ2-3; V gene: TRBV2; D gene: .
CDR3 protein: CASSLGAATGNTIYF; CDR3 DNA: TGTGCCAGCAGCTTAGGTGCGGCAACTGGAAACACCATATATTTT; clone size: few; J gene: TRBJ1-3; V gene: TRBV7-9; D gene: .
CDR3 protein: CASSLPITDSPLHF; CDR3 DNA: TGTGCCAGCAGCTTACCTATAACCGATTCACCCCTCCACTTT; clone size: .; J gene: TRBJ1-6; V gene: TRBV7-2; D gene: .